The 19 T cell receptor beta chains below were found in one sample sequenced in a study of OX40 agonist ivuxolimab in advanced cancers. Here immunoSEQ multiplex PCR was the method, and the copy in TCRdb shows in-frame clones only, minus some. The data show 95,000 to 110,000 clones, roughly 90% seen once. Sequencing used CD4+ or CD8+ T cells sorted from blood, obtained in a trial of the OX40 agonist ivuxolimab. All receptors come from an adult with an advanced solid tumor such as melanoma, head and neck, liver or kidney cancer.

CDR3 amino acids: CASSVNPGTSGQETQYF. CDR3 DNA: TGTGCCAGCAGTGTTAACCCCGGGACTAGCGGCCAAGAGACCCAGTACTTC. The V gene is TRBV7-2, the J gene TRBJ2-5; TRBD2 matches 11 bases. The CDR3 extends over 17 amino acids. The ends lost 6 bases at V and 1 base at J; junction bases unmatched: 10. Germline values: CDR1 SGHTA, CDR2 FQGNSA.

This chain joins TRBV9 and TRBJ2-5; D is unresolved. The CDR3 extends over 13 amino acids. Deletions cut 0 bases from V and 5 bases from J, with 8 bases between. From germline, CDR1 is SGDLS and CDR2 YYNGEE. As DNA, the CDR3 is TGTGCCAGCAGCGTAGGTAGGGCGGAGACCCAGTACTTC. It translates to CASSVGRAETQYF.

The chain combines TRBV28 with TRBJ1-2; TRBD1 matches 7 bases. CDR1 MDHEN and CDR2 SYDVKM come from the germline V gene. There are 16 residues in the CDR3. Trimming cost V 6 bases and J 7 bases; bases outside gene matches: 17. This CDR3 reads CASSPGGNVPISGYTF. The CDR3 bases are TGTGCCAGCAGCCCAGGGGGTAACGTCCCTATCTCTGGCTACACCTTC.

The J gene is TRBJ2-4, the V gene TRBV19; D not certain. V dropped 1 base and J dropped 11 bases, with 30 bases sitting between them. The CDR3 is made up of 19 amino acids. The V gene's germline CDR1 is LNHDA and CDR2 SQIVND (reference sequence). CDR3 in amino acids: CASSIVADDISGWGTVQYF. CDR3 bases: TGTGCCAGTAGTATAGTGGCAGATGATATCTCCGGGTGGGGTACGGTTCAGTACTTC.

V gene TRBV29-1 combines with J gene TRBJ2-1; the match to TRBD1 covers 10 bases. The CDR3 consists of 14 residues. V shed 7 bases, J shed 8 bases, and the junction held 11 bases outside the gene matches. The germline CDR1 and CDR2 sequences are SQVTM and ANQGSEA. CDR3 amino acids: CSAWFGQGDDEQFF. CDR3 DNA: TGCAGCGCTTGGTTCGGACAGGGGGACGATGAGCAGTTCTTC.

V usage is TRBV19 and J usage is TRBJ2-1; 7 bases map to TRBD2. Per germline, CDR1 LNHDA and CDR2 SQIVND (reference sequence). The CDR3 contains 14 residues. The V segment lost 4 bases and the J segment 2 bases; nucleotides outside the gene matches: 2. The CDR3 loop is CASSKTSPYNEQFF. CDR3 DNA: TGTGCCAGTAGTAAGACTAGCCCCTACAATGAGCAGTTCTTC.

The V gene is TRBV7-2, the J gene TRBJ1-2; D remains ambiguous. The CDR3 length is 14 residues. The germline V and J ends were trimmed by 5 bases and 4 bases, with 14 bases remaining between them. CDR1 SGHTA and CDR2 FQGNSA come from the germline V gene. CDR3 region: CASSRVGASYGYTF. Here the CDR3 DNA reads TGTGCCAGCAGCCGGGTGGGAGCCTCCTATGGCTACACCTTC.

The chain joins TRBV19 to TRBJ2-2; D perhaps matches TRBD2 (7 bases). The ends were cut back, 7 bases at V and 0 bases at J, with 12 bases in the middle. Germline V gives CDR1 LNHDA, CDR2 SQIVND (reference sequence). This CDR3 is 15 amino acids long. As DNA, the CDR3 is TGTGCCAGTACTAGGGGGGGAACGAACACCGGGGAGCTGTTTTTT. Its translation: CASTRGGTNTGELFF.

This chain joins TRBV28 and TRBJ1-3; D not resolved. CDR1 is MDHEN and CDR2 is SYDVKM in the germline V gene. The V and J ends lost 11 bases and 7 bases respectively, with 12 bases between them. The CDR3 length is 11 residues. CDR3 residues: CAGSGENTIYF. The CDR3 DNA reads as TGTGCCGGGTCGGGTGAGAACACCATATATTTT.

V is TRBV5-1 and J is TRBJ1-1; D is possibly TRBD1 (6 bases). The CDR3 covers 13 residues. Trimming left V 4 bases short and J 4 bases short, with 11 bases between. Germline-derived CDR1 and CDR2 are SGHRS and YFSETQ. CDR3 sequence (DNA): TGCGCCAGCAGCGGACAGCTCCGCACTGAAGCTTTCTTT. It codes for CASSGQLRTEAFF.

This chain joins TRBV6-5 and TRBJ2-5, with 7 bases identical to TRBD1. Germline V CDR1 and CDR2: MNHEY, SVGAGI. The V segment lost 6 bases and the J segment 0 bases; nucleotides outside the gene matches: 4. This CDR3 contains 14 residues. The CDR3 DNA reads TGTGCCAGCAGCCTGACAGGGTACCAAGAGACCCAGTACTTC. Its protein is CASSLTGYQETQYF.

The chain joins TRBV7-2 to TRBJ2-7; 9 nucleotides align to TRBD1. The ends lost 6 bases at V and 4 bases at J; junction bases unmatched: 10. Germline V lookup: CDR1 SGHTA, CDR2 FQGNSA. The CDR3 runs 15 residues. The CDR3 nucleotides read TGTGCCAGCAGGGAAGACAGGGGGGAGATTTACGAGCAGTACTTC. This sequence encodes CASREDRGEIYEQYF. Filled out from reference TRBV7-2 and TRBJ2-7, the complete variable domain reads GAGVSQSPSNKVTEKGKDVELRCDPISGHTALYWYRQSLGQGLEFLIYFQGNSAPDKSGLPSDRFSAERTGGSVSTLTIQRTQQEDSAVYLCASREDRGEIYEQYFGPGTRLTVT.

V and J are TRBV30 and TRBJ1-3; D may be TRBD1 (6 bases). The CDR3 has 14 residues. CDR1 and CDR2 (germline): GTSNPN, SVGIG (reference sequence). Trimming left V 0 bases short and J 2 bases short, with 8 bases between. The CDR3 loop reads CAWSVEGAGNTIYF. As DNA, the CDR3 is TGTGCCTGGAGTGTAGAGGGGGCTGGAAACACCATATATTTT.

J is TRBJ1-1 and V is TRBV19, with TRBD1 identical over 11 bases. The CDR3 is made up of 16 amino acids. CDR1 is LNHDA, CDR2 SQIVND, per germline (reference sequence). Unmatched junction bases numbered 8, after V lost 4 bases and J lost 4 bases. CDR3 sequence (DNA): TGTGCCAGTAGTAAGGGGAGGACAGGGGGCATCACTGAAGCTTTCTTT. Protein: CASSKGRTGGITEAFF.

This clone was observed a single time. The rearrangement links TRBV7-9 to TRBJ2-7, with TRBD1 matching over 8 bases. The junction had 11 bases not matched to a gene; V was cut back by 5 bases and J by 2 bases. The CDR3 sequence is 16 residues long. Germline-derived CDR1 and CDR2 are SEHNR and FQNEAQ (reference sequence). This chain's CDR3 is CASSRDRTGRPYEQYF. In DNA, the CDR3 is TGTGCCAGCAGCCGAGATAGGACAGGGCGTCCCTACGAGCAGTACTTC.

The chain has TRBV6-5 and TRBJ2-2; D not certain. Looked up from germline, CDR1 is MNHEY and CDR2 is SVGAGI. The ends were cut back, 2 bases at V and 7 bases at J, with 8 bases in the middle. CDR3 size: 13 residues. CDR3 coding DNA: TGTGCCAGCAGTTACATGGCCGTCGGGGAGCTGTTTTTT. Amino acids: CASSYMAVGELFF.

This chain links TRBV5-1 with TRBJ2-1; D unclear. Trimming removed 0 bases at V and 0 bases at J, with 7 bases between. CDR1 is SGHRS and CDR2 is YFSETQ in the germline V gene. CDR3 size: 15 residues. CDR3 DNA sequence: TGCGCCAGCAGCTTGGTTTGGAGCTCCTACAATGAGCAGTTCTTC. Translated: CASSLVWSSYNEQFF. The variable domain in full, completed from reference TRBV5-1 and TRBJ2-1, reads KAGVTQTPRYLIKTRGQQVTLSCSPISGHRSVSWYQQTPGQGLQFLFEYFSETQRNKGNFPGRFSGRQFSNSRSEMNVSTLELGDSALYLCASSLVWSSYNEQFFGPGTRLTVL.

V gene TRBV4-2 combines with J gene TRBJ1-1; D unclear. V lost 6 bases and J lost 0, with 8 bases in between. The CDR3 consists of 13 residues. Germline V gene data show CDR1 as LGHNA and CDR2 as YNFKEQ. Written as DNA, the CDR3 is TGTGCCAGCAGAGTAGGCATGAACACTGAAGCTTTCTTT. As protein: CASRVGMNTEAFF.

The chain links TRBV5-4 to TRBJ2-3; 13 nucleotides align to TRBD2. Per the germline V gene, CDR1 is SGHNT and CDR2 is YYREEE (reference sequence). Germline trimming cut 3 bases from V and 4 bases from J; bases unmatched to any gene: 5. The CDR3 is 16 residues long. The CDR3 bases are TGTGCCAGCAGCTCTACTAGCGGGAGGGTCGCAGATACGCAGTATTTT. Its translation is CASSSTSGRVADTQYF.